Presented here are 30 T cell receptor beta chains from one specimen sequenced in a study of cytomegalovirus exposure and HLA in healthy donors. The PCR made use of 60 Vbeta and 13 Jbeta primers. TCRdb's copy holds only in-frame clones and misses some; the assay was immunoSEQ multiplex PCR. The table has 70,000 to 90,000 clones, more than 60% seen once. The sample consisted of PBMCs. Receptor source: a male donor in good health and CMV-seropositive.

This clone was observed a handful of times. The rearrangement uses TRBV30 and TRBJ2-1; TRBD2 matches 9 bases. The CDR3 extends over 16 amino acids. The germline V gene has CDR1 GTSNPN and CDR2 SVGIG (reference sequence). The V and J ends lost 3 bases and 4 bases, in that order; junction bases with no gene match: 10. The CDR3 sequence is CAWRRDWREGYNEQFF. The CDR3 coding sequence is TGTGCCTGGAGGAGGGATTGGCGGGAGGGTTACAATGAGCAGTTCTTC.

The chain combines TRBV2 with TRBJ1-2; TRBD1 matches 9 bases. The CDR3 is 14 residues long. V gave up 6 bases and J gave up 2 bases; unmatched junction bases: 4. CDR1 and CDR2 from the germline V gene are SNHLY and FYNNEI. This CDR3 is CASRTGTGNYGYTF. The CDR3 nucleotides read TGTGCCAGCAGAACCGGGACAGGGAACTATGGCTACACCTTC.

The CDR3 DNA reads as TGTGCCAGTAGACCGGGGACAGGGAGGGGCAATCAGCCCCAGCATTTT. Its translation: CASRPGTGRGNQPQHF. The chain joins TRBV19 to TRBJ1-5; 9 nucleotides agree with TRBD1. The CDR3 has 16 residues. The ends lost 6 bases at V and 2 bases at J; junction bases unmatched: 8. From germline, CDR1 is LNHDA and CDR2 SQIVND (reference sequence).

This chain uses TRBV7-6 with TRBJ2-3; weak D call: TRBD1 (6 bases). The V end lost 5 bases, the J end lost 1 base, and 16 bases lay between the germline ends. The CDR3 consists of 16 residues. Germline V gene lookup returns CDR1 SGHVS and CDR2 FNYEAQ. This CDR3 is CASSQQRQVRTDTQYF. DNA for the CDR3: TGTGCCAGCAGCCAACAAAGACAGGTCCGCACAGATACGCAGTATTTT.

This clone appeared a single time. The rearrangement uses TRBV20-1 and TRBJ2-7; D might be TRBD1 (5 bases). CDR1 and CDR2 from the germline V gene are DFQATT and SNEGSKA (reference sequence). Trimming pared 7 bases from V and 5 bases from J, leaving 9 bases between. The CDR3 has 10 residues. CDR3 amino acids: CSGAGNEQYF. The CDR3 DNA sequence: TGCAGTGGCGCAGGGAACGAGCAGTACTTC.

This sequence joins TRBV18 and TRBJ1-4; 9 nucleotides match TRBD1. The CDR3 runs 15 residues. The germline V gene encodes CDR1 KGHSH and CDR2 LQKENI. The trim removed 5 bases at V and 3 bases at J, leaving 4 bases unmatched. CDR3: CASSDGQGSNEKLFF. CDR3 bases: TGTGCCAGCTCAGACGGACAGGGGTCTAATGAAAAACTGTTTTTT.

The gene calls are TRBV7-3 and TRBJ2-1; 9 nucleotides agree with TRBD1. Germline trimming cut 5 bases from V and 7 bases from J; bases unmatched to any gene: 6. The CDR3 contains 14 residues. CDR1 SGHTA and CDR2 FQGTGA come from the germline V gene. DNA of the CDR3: TGTGCCAGCAGCCAAGGGACAGGGAGGAATGAGCAGTTCTTC. This translates into CASSQGTGRNEQFF.

The genes are TRBV5-4 and TRBJ2-6; maybe TRBD2 (5 bases). The germline V and J ends were trimmed by 4 bases and 0 bases, with 14 bases remaining between them. CDR1 is SGHNT and CDR2 is YYREEE in the germline V gene (reference sequence). The CDR3 is 17 residues long. CDR3 sequence: CASSPLPGSSGANVLTF. The CDR3 DNA sequence: TGTGCCAGCAGCCCCCTCCCGGGGAGCTCTGGGGCCAACGTCCTGACTTTC.

The chain joins TRBV6-6 to TRBJ2-3; D uncertain. Germline CDR1 MNHNY, CDR2 SVGAGI (reference sequence). The V end lost 0 bases, the J end lost 3 bases, and 7 bases lay between the germline ends. This CDR3 comprises 14 residues. CDR3 nucleotide sequence: TGTGCCAGCAGTTACTCTGGGCTTACAGATACGCAGTATTTT. Protein sequence: CASSYSGLTDTQYF.

The chain links TRBV4-3 to TRBJ1-6; 8 nucleotides match TRBD1. V was clipped by 3 bases and J by 0 bases; unmatched bases: 4. This CDR3 comprises 17 residues. Germline CDR1 is LGHNA and CDR2 is YSLEER. Here the CDR3 reads CASSQAGGPSYNSPLHF. The CDR3 DNA follows: TGCGCCAGCAGCCAGGCAGGGGGCCCCTCCTATAATTCACCCCTCCACTTT.

In its sample, this clone was seen a few times. The chain is built from TRBV4-3 and TRBJ1-6, with 9 bases lining up with TRBD1. The CDR3 sequence is 15 residues long. The germline V gene has CDR1 LGHNA and CDR2 YSLEER. V lost 4 bases, J lost 9 bases, and 7 bases stayed unmatched. In DNA form, the CDR3 reads TGCGCCAGCAGCCGTCGAACAGGGGGCGGTTCACCCCTCCACTTT. As protein: CASSRRTGGGSPLHF.

This chain connects TRBV30 to TRBJ2-5, with 7 bases lining up with TRBD1. The length of the CDR3 is 13 residues. Germline assignment: CDR1 GTSNPN and CDR2 SVGIG (reference sequence). Trimming took 4 bases from V and 2 from J; bases not matched to a gene: 4. The chain's CDR3 is CAWTGTAQETQYF. CDR3 coding DNA: TGTGCCTGGACAGGGACAGCGCAAGAGACCCAGTACTTC.

The chain combines TRBV6-1 with TRBJ1-2; D gene unclear. The length of the CDR3 is 12 residues. Trimming shortened V by 6 bases and J by 2 bases, and 7 bases separated the two germline ends. Looked up from germline, CDR1 is MNHNS and CDR2 is SASEGT. This chain's CDR3 is CASRGQNYGYTF. The DNA for the CDR3 is TGTGCCAGCAGGGGCCAAAACTATGGCTACACCTTC.

This clone was seen a few times. CDR3 amino acids: CASFPGGSGANVLTF. In DNA, the CDR3 is TGTGCCAGCTTCCCAGGGGGTTCTGGGGCCAACGTCCTGACTTTC. The chain recombines TRBV6-6 with TRBJ2-6; 7 bases are shared with TRBD1. The CDR3 length is 15 residues. Germline V CDR1 and CDR2: MNHNY, SVGAGI (reference sequence). V gave up 8 bases and J gave up 1 base; unmatched junction bases: 5.

The genes are TRBV5-8 and TRBJ2-3, with a tentative D call TRBD2 (6 bases). CDR1 and CDR2 from the germline V gene are SGHTS and YDEGEE. Trimming took off 0 bases at V and 2 bases at J, with 10 bases between the two ends. This CDR3 contains 15 residues. This CDR3 is CASSLAGVITDTQYF. The CDR3, as DNA: TGTGCCAGCAGCTTGGCGGGAGTGATCACAGATACGCAGTATTTT. Using reference TRBV5-8 and TRBJ2-3 for the parts outside the CDR3, the full variable domain is EAGVTQSPTHLIKTRGQQATLRCSPISGHTSVYWYQQALGLGLQFLLWYDEGEERNRGNFPPRFSGRQFPNYSSELNVNALELEDSALYLCASSLAGVITDTQYFGPGTRLTVL.

The genes are TRBV18 and TRBJ2-3, with 10 positions matching TRBD2. There are 16 residues in the CDR3. Germline V CDR1 and CDR2: KGHSH, LQKENI. The junction had 8 bases not matched to a gene; V was cut back by 2 bases and J by 6 bases. The CDR3 loop reads CASSPYQRGGRDTQYF. Here the CDR3 DNA reads TGTGCCAGCTCACCATACCAGCGGGGGGGCCGCGATACGCAGTATTTT.

The V call is TRBV5-1, the J call TRBJ2-2, with 8 bases identical to TRBD2. The CDR3 sequence is 15 residues long. V lost 6 bases, J lost 6 bases, and 10 bases stayed unmatched. Germline assignment: CDR1 SGHRS and CDR2 YFSETQ. This CDR3 reads CASTKRAGAAGELFF. The CDR3 bases are TGCGCCAGCACGAAAAGAGCGGGAGCGGCCGGGGAGCTGTTTTTT.

The gene calls are TRBV4-2 and TRBJ2-7, with D hard to call. Germline V gene lookup returns CDR1 LGHNA and CDR2 YNFKEQ. V was trimmed by 3 bases and J by 5 bases, leaving 14 bases between them. The CDR3 sequence is 14 residues long. Here the CDR3 DNA reads TGTGCCAGCAGCCATGACTTGGCTTCGGACGAGCAGTACTTC. Residues: CASSHDLASDEQYF.

The V and J genes are TRBV19 and TRBJ2-6, with TRBD2 matching over 7 bases. The CDR3 is 15 amino acids. Germline CDR1 is LNHDA and CDR2 is SQIVND (reference sequence). Germline trimming cut 10 bases from V and 0 bases from J; bases unmatched to any gene: 6. The CDR3 nucleotides read TGTGCCACCCTCTGGGGGGGCTCTGGGGCCAACGTCCTGACTTTC. Encoded protein: CATLWGGSGANVLTF.

The rearrangement joins TRBV18 to TRBJ2-1, with 13 bases lining up with TRBD2. Per the germline V gene, CDR1 is KGHSH and CDR2 is LQKENI. This CDR3 is 15 amino acids long. J was trimmed by 9 bases and V by 3 bases; bases with no gene match: 5. The CDR3 protein is CASSPGLAGPGEQFF. CDR3 sequence (DNA): TGTGCCAGCTCACCGGGACTAGCGGGGCCGGGTGAGCAGTTCTTC.

V gene TRBV10-3 combines with J gene TRBJ2-3; D is unclear. CDR1 and CDR2 from the germline V gene are ENHRY and SYGVKD. The CDR3 has 13 amino acids. Between the trimmed V and J ends, which lost 3 bases and 2 bases, there was a span of 6 bases. As DNA, the CDR3 is TGTGCCATCAGTGATGGCCTCACAGATACGCAGTATTTT. It encodes CAISDGLTDTQYF.

The rearrangement joins TRBV5-1 to TRBJ2-7; 7 positions agree with TRBD2. CDR1 SGHRS and CDR2 YFSETQ come from the germline V gene. The CDR3 spans 13 residues. V dropped 4 bases and J dropped 8; count of bases not matched to a gene: 9. The CDR3, as DNA: TGCGCCAGCAGCCCAGAGACTAGCCTAAAGCAGTACTTC. Protein sequence: CASSPETSLKQYF.

The chain uses TRBV4-2 and TRBJ1-1; the D gene is possibly TRBD1 (5 bases). Looked up from germline, CDR1 is LGHNA and CDR2 is YNFKEQ. CDR3 size: 14 residues. Trimming took off 4 bases at V and 6 bases at J, with 15 bases between the two ends. The DNA of the CDR3 is TGTGCCAGCAGCCCAATTCAGGGTGGCGCTGAAGCTTTCTTT. Translating it yields CASSPIQGGAEAFF.

The chain recombines TRBV5-4 with TRBJ2-7; the match to TRBD2 covers 7 bases. The CDR3 spans 14 residues. The V and J ends lost 6 bases and 3 bases, in that order; junction bases with no gene match: 9. Germline V gene sequence: CDR1 SGHNT, CDR2 YYREEE (reference sequence). In nucleotides, the CDR3 is TGTGCCAGCACCCCAGCGGGGCGGTTCTACGAGCAGTACTTC. Amino acids: CASTPAGRFYEQYF. The full variable domain, in which reference TRBV5-4 and TRBJ2-7 provide the parts outside the CDR3, is ETGVTQSPTHLIKTRGQQVTLRCSSQSGHNTVSWYQQALGQGPQFIFQYYREEENGRGNFPPRFSGLQFPNYSSELNVNALELDDSALYLCASTPAGRFYEQYFGPGTRLTVT.

The chain recombines TRBV11-2 with TRBJ2-3; 8 bases match TRBD2. From germline, CDR1 is SGHAT and CDR2 FQNNGV. The CDR3 has 17 residues. Losses at the gene ends were 6 bases for V and 4 bases for J; bases not matched to a gene: 15. The CDR3: CASRLHPGGRTPDTQYF. The CDR3 bases are TGTGCCAGCAGACTACATCCTGGCGGGAGGACCCCAGATACGCAGTATTTT.

There are a few counts of this clone. The J gene is TRBJ1-2, the V gene TRBV6-1; 7 nucleotides agree with TRBD1. Losses at the gene ends were 5 bases for V and 3 bases for J; bases not matched to a gene: 6. CDR1 and CDR2 (germline): MNHNS, SASEGT. The CDR3 has 14 residues. CDR3 protein: CASSHRGGDYGYTF. The CDR3 bases are TGTGCCAGCAGTCACAGGGGCGGTGACTATGGCTACACCTTC.

The V and J genes are TRBV6-1 and TRBJ2-7, with D tentatively TRBD2 (6 bases). Germline V lookup: CDR1 MNHNS, CDR2 SASEGT. V was trimmed by 7 bases and J by 3 bases, leaving 19 bases between them. The length of the CDR3 is 15 residues. CDR3 residues: CASKRENLAIYEQYF. The DNA for the CDR3 is TGTGCCAGCAAACGGGAGAATTTGGCAATCTACGAGCAGTACTTC.

The rearrangement joins TRBV5-8 to TRBJ2-7, with 8 bases aligning to TRBD1. The junction had 2 bases not matched to a gene; V was cut back by 4 bases and J by 2 bases. This CDR3 comprises 13 residues. CDR1 is SGHTS and CDR2 is YDEGEE in the germline V gene. Here the CDR3 DNA reads TGTGCCAGCAGCCGACAGGGGACCTACGAGCAGTACTTC. Amino acid sequence: CASSRQGTYEQYF.

This chain joins TRBV21-1 and TRBJ2-7; the D segment call TRBD2 is taken from the table without a DNA check. TRBV21-1 is tagged as a pseudogene. The CDR3 contains 16 residues. The CDR3 spells CASSKTWGREGYEQYF. The CDR3 region has the DNA TGTGCCAGCAGCAAAACCTGGGGGCGGGAGGGGTACGAGCAGTACTTC.

The CDR3 bases are TGTGCCAGCCTGGATAAGCGGAACACCGGGGAGCTGTTTTTT. This encodes CASLDKRNTGELFF. The genes are TRBV5-4 and TRBJ2-2; unclear D gene. The CDR3 spans 14 residues. Trimming took off 7 bases at V and 1 base at J, with 11 bases between the two ends. The germline V gene has CDR1 SGHNT and CDR2 YYREEE (reference sequence).